These T cell receptor beta chains were read from a single sample in a study of T cell responses to AZD1222 COVID-19 vaccine. Sequencing was performed with immunoSEQ multiplex PCR; in TCRdb, only in-frame clones are kept and a portion is missing. The sample lists 100,000 to 150,000 clones; roughly 90% were seen once. The input for sequencing was peripheral blood, taken 28 days after the second AZD1222 dose. These receptors came from an adult who received the AZD1222 COVID-19 vaccine. Both conserved end residues are part of each CDR3. D genes are given only for firm matches. Only some rows state a clone size, as once, few, many or a class for expanded clones.

clone_size,v_call,j_call,d_call,cdr3_nt,cdr3_aa
NA,TRBV19,TRBJ2-7,NA,TGTGCCAGTAGTCCACGGACTGTAGCCGGGGCCTACGAGCAGTACTTC,CASSPRTVAGAYEQYF
NA,TRBV12-3/TRBV12-4,TRBJ1-1,NA,TGTGCCAGCAGTTTGAGGGGGAGGACTGAAGCTTTCTTT,CASSLRGRTEAFF
NA,TRBV27,TRBJ1-1,TRBD1,TGTGCCAGCAGTGGGACAGGCAATCCTATGAACACTGAAGCTTTCTTT,CASSGTGNPMNTEAFF
NA,TRBV11-2,TRBJ2-7,TRBD2,TGTGCCAGCAGCTTATCGGGAGCGGGAGTCTTCCACTACGAGCAGTACTTC,CASSLSGAGVFHYEQYF
once,TRBV2,TRBJ1-5,NA,TGTGCCAGCAGTGAAGAGGACTATAGCAATCAGCCCCAGCATTTT,CASSEEDYSNQPQHF
NA,TRBV5-1,TRBJ2-1,TRBD1,TGCGCCAGCAGAGCAGGGGGCAACTCCTACAATGAGCAGTTCTTC,CASRAGGNSYNEQFF
NA,TRBV7-3,TRBJ2-1,NA,TGTGCCAGCAGCTTATCAGGGGTCGAGCAGTTCTTC,CASSLSGVEQFF
NA,TRBV9,TRBJ2-3,TRBD1,TGTGCCAGCAGCGTAGGGCCAGGGGGTTCAGATACGCAGTATTTT,CASSVGPGGSDTQYF
NA,TRBV19,TRBJ2-7,NA,TGTGCCAGTAGGGGTCCCCGAACTTCCCATGGGACCTACGAGCAGTACTTC,CASRGPRTSHGTYEQYF
NA,TRBV5-1,TRBJ1-6,NA,TGCGCCAGCAGCTTGGAGGGTTCGGGCTATAATTCACCCCTCCACTTT,CASSLEGSGYNSPLHF
once,TRBV20-1,TRBJ2-3,TRBD2,TGCAGTGCTAGAGGCAGCGGGAGGATATATTTT,CSARGSGRIYF
few,TRBV30,TRBJ2-6,NA,TGTGCCTGGAGAGCGGGGGCCAACGTCCTGACTTTC,CAWRAGANVLTF
NA,TRBV11-3,TRBJ2-1,TRBD2,TGTGCCAGCAGCTTAGAACTAGCGGGAGGAAATGAGCAGTTCTTC,CASSLELAGGNEQFF
NA,TRBV9,TRBJ2-5,TRBD2,TGTGCCAGCAACTGGGCGGGGGAGGAGACCCAGTACTTC,CASNWAGEETQYF
NA,TRBV18,TRBJ2-3,NA,TGTGCCAGCTCACCACCCCAGCGTCGCACAGATACGCAGTATTTT,CASSPPQRRTDTQYF
NA,TRBV21-1,TRBJ2-7,NA,TGTGCCAGCAGGACAGTCTCCTACGAGCAGTACTTC,CASRTVSYEQYF
once,TRBV28,TRBJ1-2,NA,TGTGCCAGCAGTTTGGGCAGGGCCAACTATGGCTACACCTTC,CASSLGRANYGYTF
NA,TRBV2,TRBJ2-3,NA,TGTGCCAGCAGGAACAGGGATTTCGGGGATACGCAGTATTTT,CASRNRDFGDTQYF
NA,TRBV18,TRBJ2-7,NA,TGTGCCAGCTCACCATCAGGCGGATCAGAGCAGTACTTC,CASSPSGGSEQYF
NA,TRBV7-9,TRBJ1-3,NA,TGTGCCAGCAGGGAAATTGGAAACACCATATATTTT,CASREIGNTIYF
NA,TRBV30,TRBJ2-5,NA,TGTGCCTGGAGTGTACTAGCTGGAGAGACCCAGTACTTC,CAWSVLAGETQYF
once,TRBV6-5,TRBJ2-7,TRBD2,TGTGCCAGCAGTTACGCCCTAACCAAGCGGGAGTACCAGTACTTC,CASSYALTKREYQYF
NA,TRBV25-1,TRBJ2-1,NA,TGTGCCAGCAGTGAATATATTAGCTTAAATGAGCAGTTCTTC,CASSEYISLNEQFF
NA,TRBV15,TRBJ1-4,NA,TGTGCCACCAGCAGAGATCGGGGGACGCCGAAAAAACTGTTTTTT,CATSRDRGTPKKLFF
NA,TRBV28,TRBJ2-1,TRBD2,TGTGCCAGCAGCCCCGGGACTAGCGGGAGCCTTGTTGAGCAGTTCTTC,CASSPGTSGSLVEQFF
NA,TRBV19,TRBJ2-3,NA,TGTGCCAGTAGTATAGCCACAATCACGAGTACGCAGTATTTT,CASSIATITSTQYF
NA,TRBV10-3,TRBJ2-6,NA,TGTGCCATCACGCCCCAGCTTTCTGGGGCCAACGTCCTGACTTTC,CAITPQLSGANVLTF
NA,TRBV29-1,TRBJ2-1,NA,TGCAGCGTTGTTTTGAGGGTTTTTGAGCAGTTCTTC,CSVVLRVFEQFF
NA,TRBV28,TRBJ1-1,TRBD1,TGTGCCAGCAAGAAGGCTACAGGGACAGGACTACAAGCTTTCTTT,CASKKATGTGLQAFF
once,TRBV9,TRBJ2-3,NA,TGTGCCAGCAGCGTAGATAGGGTCGGGGATACGCAGTATTTT,CASSVDRVGDTQYF
NA,TRBV10-3,TRBJ2-7,TRBD1,TGTGCCATCAGTGAAGACAGGGGGCCTTACGAGCAGTACTTC,CAISEDRGPYEQYF
NA,TRBV7-9,TRBJ1-1,NA,TGTGCCAGCAGCTTAAAGGGGAAGATCGGGGGCGGCACTGAAGCTTTCTTT,CASSLKGKIGGGTEAFF
NA,TRBV11-2,TRBJ1-2,NA,TGTGCCAGCAGCCCCATCCGGGCGGGGGGTGGCTACACCTTC,CASSPIRAGGGYTF
NA,TRBV6-2/TRBV6-3,TRBJ2-7,TRBD2,TGTGCCAGCAGTCGAGAGCGGGAACGTTACGAGCAGTACTTC,CASSRERERYEQYF
NA,TRBV6-5,TRBJ1-2,NA,TGTGCCACCTACCGGCCTAGGACAGAGTATGGCTACACCTTC,CATYRPRTEYGYTF
NA,TRBV30,TRBJ1-5,NA,TGTGCCTGGAGTGTAGACAGCCGCAATCAGCCCCAGCATTTT,CAWSVDSRNQPQHF
NA,TRBV5-1,TRBJ2-5,TRBD1,TGCGCCAGCAGCTCCCAGACAGGGGGTGGAGAGACCCAGTACTTC,CASSSQTGGGETQYF
NA,TRBV29-1,TRBJ2-3,TRBD1,TGCAGCGTGAAGGGACAGTACACAGATACGCAGTATTTT,CSVKGQYTDTQYF
once,TRBV3-1/TRBV3-2,TRBJ2-7,NA,TGTGCCAGCAGCCAAGATTCCACGGGATTATCCTACGAGCAGTACTTC,CASSQDSTGLSYEQYF
NA,TRBV7-9,TRBJ2-2,NA,TGTGCCAGCAGCTTGAAAGACTGGGGCACCGGGGAGCTGTTTTTT,CASSLKDWGTGELFF
NA,TRBV28,TRBJ1-5,TRBD1,TGTGCCAGCAGTACAATACAGGGGCAGATTAGCAATCAGCCCCAGCATTTT,CASSTIQGQISNQPQHF
NA,TRBV24-1,TRBJ1-5,NA,TGTGCCACCAGTGGGCAGGTCCATCAGCCCCAGCATTTT,CATSGQVHQPQHF
NA,TRBV7-6,TRBJ1-2,TRBD1,TGTGCCAGCAGCCCGGGACAGGGGAGGGGTAACTATGGCTACACCTTC,CASSPGQGRGNYGYTF
NA,TRBV11-2,TRBJ2-7,NA,TGTGCCAGCAGCTACCACCTGACGGACTCCTACGAGCAGTACTTC,CASSYHLTDSYEQYF
NA,TRBV28,TRBJ1-5,NA,TGTGCCAGCATGGAGGGATTATATAGCAATCAGCCCCAGCATTTT,CASMEGLYSNQPQHF
NA,TRBV3-1/TRBV3-2,TRBJ2-5,NA,TGTGCCAGCAGCCAAGATGAAAGAACTCAAGAGACCCAGTACTTC,CASSQDERTQETQYF
NA,TRBV7-9,TRBJ2-7,NA,TGTGCCAGCAGGGGGGAGGCAGAGCAGTACTTC,CASRGEAEQYF
NA,TRBV28,TRBJ1-2,NA,TGTGCCAGCAAGGAGAACTATGGCTACACCTTC,CASKENYGYTF
NA,TRBV5-1,TRBJ2-3,NA,TGCGCCAGCAGCAACCCAGAGGGGGATACGCAGTATTTT,CASSNPEGDTQYF
NA,TRBV19,TRBJ1-2,NA,TGTGCCAGTAGTATATTCAGCCACGGGAAGTATGGCTACACCTTC,CASSIFSHGKYGYTF
NA,TRBV3-1/TRBV3-2,TRBJ2-3,TRBD2,TGTGCCAGCACCCTAGGACTAGCAGGGGTTACGCAGTATTTT,CASTLGLAGVTQYF
NA,TRBV28,TRBJ2-2,NA,TGTGCCAGCAGTTTATCAAAAGGGCAGGACGCCGGGGAGCTGTTTTTT,CASSLSKGQDAGELFF
NA,TRBV5-1,TRBJ2-3,NA,TGCGCCAGCAGCGAGGACAGTGGGGGCACAGATACGCAGTATTTT,CASSEDSGGTDTQYF
NA,TRBV19,TRBJ2-7,NA,TGTGCCAGTAGTCACCAGGGGGGAGAGTTCGGGGCTTACGAGCAGTACTTC,CASSHQGGEFGAYEQYF
NA,TRBV11-2,TRBJ1-2,NA,TGTGCCAGCAGCTTAGAAAGAAACTATGGCTACACCTTC,CASSLERNYGYTF
NA,TRBV7-9,TRBJ2-1,TRBD2,TGTGCCAGCAGCTTATTGGCTAGCGGGAGTAATAATGAGCAGTTCTTC,CASSLLASGSNNEQFF
NA,TRBV6-5,TRBJ1-1,TRBD1,TGTGCCAGCACCCGACAGGGGTTAGCGACTGAAGCTTTCTTT,CASTRQGLATEAFF
few,TRBV4-1,TRBJ1-2,TRBD1,TGCGCCAGCAGCCAAAAACGCCTTTGGGACAGGGAAAACTATGGCTACACCTTC,CASSQKRLWDRENYGYTF
NA,TRBV7-9,TRBJ2-1,TRBD1,TGTGCCAGCAGCAAGACAGGGAGCTCCTACAATGAGCAGTTCTTC,CASSKTGSSYNEQFF
few,TRBV28,TRBJ1-6,NA,TGTGCCAGCAGTTTCTCGACAGGTTTCAATTCACCCCTCCACTTT,CASSFSTGFNSPLHF